The following is a TCR beta chain sequence with its context. From germline, CDR1 is LGHDT and CDR2 YNNKEL (reference sequence). The CDR3 contains 12 residues. The V end was cut by 6 bases, the J end by 4 bases, with 7 bases between. TCRdb's copy holds only in-frame clones and misses some; the assay was immunoSEQ multiplex PCR. The repertoire consists of approximately 290,000 clones, with roughly four fifths occurring once and the leading ten covering roughly 14%. This sample is drawn from a study of blood T cell repertoires in COVID-19. The clonotype comes from an older person with COVID-19, enrolled during active disease. V is TRBV3-1 (or the pseudogene TRBV3-2) and J is TRBJ1-3, with D possibly TRBD1 on 5 matching bases. Sequenced input: peripheral blood. For the CDR3, the DNA is TGTGCCAGCAGGCAGGGAGGAAACACCATATATTTT. This sequence encodes CASRQGGNTIYF.